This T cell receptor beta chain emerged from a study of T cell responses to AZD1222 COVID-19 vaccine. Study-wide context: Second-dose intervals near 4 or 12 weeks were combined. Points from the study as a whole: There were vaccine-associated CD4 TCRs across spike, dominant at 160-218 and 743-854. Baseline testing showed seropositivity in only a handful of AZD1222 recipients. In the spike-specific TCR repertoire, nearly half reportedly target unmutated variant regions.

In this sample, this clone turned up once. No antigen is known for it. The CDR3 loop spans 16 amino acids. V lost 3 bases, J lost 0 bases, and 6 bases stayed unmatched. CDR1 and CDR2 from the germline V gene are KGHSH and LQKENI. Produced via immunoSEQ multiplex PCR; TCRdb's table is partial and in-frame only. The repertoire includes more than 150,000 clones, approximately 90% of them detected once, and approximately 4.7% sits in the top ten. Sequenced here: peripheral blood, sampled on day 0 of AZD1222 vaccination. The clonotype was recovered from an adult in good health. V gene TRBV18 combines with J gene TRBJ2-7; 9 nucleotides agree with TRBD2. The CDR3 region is CASSPGGLALSYEQYF. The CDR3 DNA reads TGTGCCAGCTCACCGGGCGGACTAGCGCTCTCCTACGAGCAGTACTTC.